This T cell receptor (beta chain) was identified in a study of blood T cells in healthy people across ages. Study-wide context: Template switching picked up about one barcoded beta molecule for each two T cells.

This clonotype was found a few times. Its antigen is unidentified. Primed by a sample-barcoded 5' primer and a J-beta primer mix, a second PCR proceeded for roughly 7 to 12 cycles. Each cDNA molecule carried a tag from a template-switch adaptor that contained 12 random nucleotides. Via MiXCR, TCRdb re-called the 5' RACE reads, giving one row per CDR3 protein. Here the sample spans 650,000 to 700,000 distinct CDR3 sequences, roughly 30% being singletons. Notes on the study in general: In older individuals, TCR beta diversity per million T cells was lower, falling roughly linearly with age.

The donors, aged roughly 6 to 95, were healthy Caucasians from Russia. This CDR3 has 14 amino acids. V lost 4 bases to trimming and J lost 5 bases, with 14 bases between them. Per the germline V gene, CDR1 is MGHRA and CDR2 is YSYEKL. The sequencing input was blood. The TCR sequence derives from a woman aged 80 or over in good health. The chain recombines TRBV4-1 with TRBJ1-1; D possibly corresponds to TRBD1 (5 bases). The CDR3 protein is CASSLLPGTTEAFF. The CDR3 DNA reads TGCGCCAGCAGCCTACTACCAGGGACTACTGAAGCTTTCTTT.